A single sample is the source of the 3 T cell receptor beta chains below, sequenced in a study of blood T cell repertoires in COVID-19. This table comes from immunoSEQ multiplex PCR, and its TCRdb copy is limited to in-frame clones, with some not included. The sample has roughly 90,000 clones; about 89% are singletons. Specimen: peripheral blood. Receptor source: a human donor in a cohort sampled during active COVID-19.

As to this clone: Likely a read error: the CDR3 ends without its conserved phenylalanine or tryptophan. The limits of the CDR3 on the DNA are not certain, so only TCRdb's listed CDR3 is given. The chain recombines TRBV7-9 with TRBJ2-3; the D call TRBD1 from the table was never checked on the DNA. From its first to its last residue, the CDR3 has 8 amino acids. CDR1 and CDR2 from the germline V gene are SEHNR and FQNEAQ (reference sequence). CDR3 amino acids: CASRLAGA.

This clone occurred a few times. J is TRBJ2-1 and V is TRBV6-6, with 13 bases fitting TRBD2. The junction had 4 bases not matched to a gene; V was cut back by 6 bases and J by 2 bases. The CDR3 has 16 residues. Germline V lookup: CDR1 MNHNY, CDR2 SVGAGI (reference sequence). The CDR3 region is CASSRLAGGTYNEQFF. In DNA form, the CDR3 reads TGTGCCAGCAGCAGACTAGCGGGAGGAACCTACAATGAGCAGTTCTTC.

CDR3 sequence (DNA): TGTGCCAGCAGTAAGGGGGACACTGAAGCTTTCTTT. Translating gives CASSKGDTEAFF. This chain connects TRBV5-4 to TRBJ1-1; D may be TRBD1 (6 bases). The V end lost 5 bases, the J end lost 3 bases, and 8 bases lay between the germline ends. The CDR3 totals 12 residues. Germline assignment: CDR1 SGHNT and CDR2 YYREEE (reference sequence).